The clone carrying this T cell receptor beta chain was recorded at least ten times. The data originate from a study of Graves' ophthalmopathy and Graves' hyperthyroidism. Hyperthyroidism patients were newly diagnosed, ill under 2 months, and aged 18 to 65 years. The diagnostic workup employed clinical symptoms, serum thyroxine, TRAb, thyroid ultrasound and orbital computed tomography. The sequenced template was RNA, covering the TCR beta CDR3 region. Second-round multiplex PCR came after a first-round RT-PCR that employed HTBI primers. TCRdb re-called the multiplex PCR reads with MiXCR, one entry per CDR3 protein. The data show hundreds of thousands of distinct CDR3 sequences, with about 24% seen just once and approximately 6.9% held by the top ten. The source is a woman between 18 and 29 years old with stable Graves' hyperthyroidism. Some clones in this sample may be carry-over from other donors' samples. Sequenced input: peripheral blood.

The CDR3 is CASSHLKETQYF. DNA of the CDR3: TGTGCCAGCAGTCATCTTAAAGAGACCCAGTACTTC. The chain recombines TRBV28 with TRBJ2-5; D is ambiguous. The V end was cut by 5 bases, the J end by 3 bases, with 7 bases between. The CDR3 has 12 amino acids. CDR1 and CDR2 from the germline V gene are MDHEN and SYDVKM.